This record looks at one TCR beta chain sequence and its context. Its cognate antigen is unknown. A much larger clone lies a single base off, so this may be a read error. This CDR3 fails to terminate in the conserved phenylalanine or tryptophan, so it likely reflects a read error. This entry comes from a study of regulatory T cells in long-lasting Graves disease. Points from the study as a whole: Newly diagnosed Graves' patients had higher TCR diversity than persistent ones.

The CDR3 totals 15 residues. The junction had 2 bases not matched to a gene; V was cut back by 2 bases and J by 3 bases. Germline lookup yields CDR1 PRHDT and CDR2 FYEKMQ (reference sequence). Time point defined: newly diagnosed GD, antithyroid drugs for less than 3 months. From PBMCs, RNA was extracted and then used to make the TCR library. Graves' disease diagnoses used American Thyroid Association guidelines. Researchers made TCR beta libraries by using iRepertoire HTBI primers and running Arm-PCR on CDR3 regions. TCRdb independently ran MiXCR on the multiplex PCR reads; one entry per CDR3 protein. The sample records roughly 560,000 distinct CDR3 sequences, about 12% being singletons. These data were likewise used in another study, on T cells in Graves' hyperthyroidism and ophthalmopathy.

The TCR was taken from a woman between 25 and 40 years old with Graves disease. The sample was peripheral blood mononuclear cells (PBMCs), taken at new diagnosis, from a patient treated with antithyroid drugs. The genes are TRBV13 and TRBJ2-4, with 9 bases lining up with TRBD1. This CDR3 reads CASSLRDRDKNIQYL. The CDR3 DNA reads as TGTGCCAGCAGCTTAAGGGACAGGGACAAAAACATTCAGTACCTC.